This TCR beta chain derives from a study of OX40 agonist ivuxolimab in advanced cancers. Overall study: Partial responses occurred in Three dose-escalation patients, one with hepatocellular carcinoma and two with cutaneous melanoma. Study conclusions and caveats: Some of the nonresponding patients also showed low levels of normalized T-cell clonal expansion.

Regarding this clone: Antigen specificity is unknown.

Assay: immunoSEQ multiplex PCR; the TCRdb copy retains only in-frame clones and omits some. The table includes around 80,000 clones, around 90% detected once. Germline V gives CDR1 SGHRS, CDR2 YFSETQ. The CDR3 is 14 amino acids. V lost 4 bases and J 4 bases, leaving 15 bases between the germline ends. The sequencing used CD4+ or CD8+ T cells sorted from blood, collected in a trial of the OX40 agonist ivuxolimab. The sequence was obtained from an adult with an advanced solid tumor such as melanoma, head and neck, liver or kidney cancer. The J gene is TRBJ2-7, the V gene TRBV5-1, with D perhaps being TRBD1 or TRBD2 (5 bases each). In DNA, the CDR3 is TGCGCCAGCAGCCTCGGGACGGACGGTTACGAGCAGTACTTC. It yields the protein CASSLGTDGYEQYF.